This TCR beta chain appears in the sequencing data of a study of cytomegalovirus exposure and HLA in healthy donors. From germline, CDR1 is MNHNS and CDR2 SASEGT. The CDR3 loop spans 12 amino acids. V lost 8 bases to trimming and J lost 2 bases, with 9 bases between them. Primers for the PCR totalled 60 Vbeta and 13 Jbeta. Clones were sequenced by immunoSEQ multiplex PCR, and TCRdb holds only the in-frame ones, with some missing. The table includes around 140,000 clones, 78% detected once. The count of this clone is one. The V and J genes are TRBV6-1 and TRBJ1-1; D call uncertain. This receptor was obtained from a female donor in good health and CMV-seronegative. Sequenced: PBMCs. The CDR3 bases are TGTGCCAGCGGCAGGCCAAACACTGAAGCTTTCTTT. Encoded protein: CASGRPNTEAFF.